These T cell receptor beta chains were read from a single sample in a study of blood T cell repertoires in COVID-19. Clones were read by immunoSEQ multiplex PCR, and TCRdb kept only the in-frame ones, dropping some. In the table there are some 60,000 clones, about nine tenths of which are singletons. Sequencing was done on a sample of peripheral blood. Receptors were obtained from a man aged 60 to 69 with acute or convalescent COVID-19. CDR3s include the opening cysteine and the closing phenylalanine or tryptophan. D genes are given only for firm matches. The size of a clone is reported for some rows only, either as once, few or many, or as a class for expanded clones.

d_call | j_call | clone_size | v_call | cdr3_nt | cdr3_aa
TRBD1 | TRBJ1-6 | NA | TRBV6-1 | TGTGCCAGCAGTGAACGGACAGGGGGAGGTAATTCACCCCTCCACTTT | CASSERTGGGNSPLHF
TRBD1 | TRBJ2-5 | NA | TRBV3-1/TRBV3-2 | TGTGCCAGCAGCCCTCTCCGGACAGGGCCGAACCAAGAGGCCCAGTACTTC | CASSPLRTGPNQEAQYF
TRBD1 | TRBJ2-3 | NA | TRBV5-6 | TGTGCCAGCAGCGTCGACAGGGTTGAGGGCACAGATACGCAGTATTTT | CASSVDRVEGTDTQYF
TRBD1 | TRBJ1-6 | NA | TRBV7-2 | TGTGCCAGCAGCTTACCACAGGGGCTTAATTCACCCCTCCACTTT | CASSLPQGLNSPLHF
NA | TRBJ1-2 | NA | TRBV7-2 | TGTGCCAGCAGCCTTACAGGATTCTATGGCTACACCTTC | CASSLTGFYGYTF
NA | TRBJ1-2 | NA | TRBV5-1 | TGCGCCAGCAGCTTGGATACAGGGAATGGCTACACCTTC | CASSLDTGNGYTF
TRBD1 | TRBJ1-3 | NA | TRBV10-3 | TGTGCCATCAGCGGAGGATCTTGTAGGACAGGGGCTAATCTCTCTGGAAACACCATATATTTT | CAISGGSCRTGANLSGNTIYF
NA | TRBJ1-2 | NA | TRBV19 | TGTGCCAGTAGTAGTCCGGGAACGGTCGGCTATGGCTACACCTTC | CASSSPGTVGYGYTF
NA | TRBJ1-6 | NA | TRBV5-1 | TGCGCCAGCAGCTTGGGTAGGACAGATAATTCACCCCTCCACTTT | CASSLGRTDNSPLHF
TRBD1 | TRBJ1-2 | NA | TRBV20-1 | TGCAGTGCCCGGGCAGGGGGAGGCTACACCTTC | CSARAGGGYTF
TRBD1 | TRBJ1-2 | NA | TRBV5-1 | TGCGCCAGCAGCTTGATACAGGGGTACTATGGCTACACCTTC | CASSLIQGYYGYTF
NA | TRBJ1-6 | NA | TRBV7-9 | TGTGCCAGCAGCTTAGACAGGGACGGCTGGTCACCCCTCCACTTT | CASSLDRDGWSPLHF
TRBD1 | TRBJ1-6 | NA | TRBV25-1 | TGTGCCAGCGTCCCGGGACAGGGAGTGAATTCACCCCTCCACTTT | CASVPGQGVNSPLHF
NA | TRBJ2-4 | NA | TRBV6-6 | TGTGCCAGCAGTACCGACAGGGCCAAAAACATTCAGTACTTC | CASSTDRAKNIQYF
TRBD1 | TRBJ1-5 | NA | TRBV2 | TGTGCCAGCAGCACGGGACAGCGAAGCAATCAGCCCCAGCATTTT | CASSTGQRSNQPQHF
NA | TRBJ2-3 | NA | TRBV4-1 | TGCGCCAGCAGCCTCAGATCCGACACGACAGATACGCAGTATTTT | CASSLRSDTTDTQYF
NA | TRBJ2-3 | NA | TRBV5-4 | TGTGCCAGCAGCTTGGGGTCATGGGGCTCCGATACGCAGTATTTT | CASSLGSWGSDTQYF
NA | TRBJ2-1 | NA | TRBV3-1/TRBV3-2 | TGTGCCAGCAGCCAAGAGACTTTAACTAGCTACAATGAGCAGTTCTTC | CASSQETLTSYNEQFF
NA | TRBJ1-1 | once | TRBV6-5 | TGTGCCAGCAGTACAACAGGGTCCTCTGAAGCTTTCTTT | CASSTTGSSEAFF
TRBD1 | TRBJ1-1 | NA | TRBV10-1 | TGCGCCAGCAGAAACCGACAGGGTTTAAACACTGAAGCTTTCTTT | CASRNRQGLNTEAFF
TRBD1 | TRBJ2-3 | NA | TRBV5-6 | TGTGCCAGCAGCTTGGCCGACAGGGGGCAGTATTTT | CASSLADRGQYF
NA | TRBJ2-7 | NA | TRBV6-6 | TGTGCCAGCAGTTACGTGACAGACGAGCAGTACTTC | CASSYVTDEQYF
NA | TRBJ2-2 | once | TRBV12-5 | TGTGCTAGTGGTTTCCAGGGATTCGTCGGGGAGCTGTTTTTT | CASGFQGFVGELFF
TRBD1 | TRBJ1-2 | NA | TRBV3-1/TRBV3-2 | TGTGCCAGCACCCAGTCAGGGGGCCTCTATGGCTACACCTTC | CASTQSGGLYGYTF
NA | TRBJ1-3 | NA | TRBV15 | TGTGCCACCAGCCCCGTAGGGAGTTATTCTGGAAACACCATATATTTT | CATSPVGSYSGNTIYF
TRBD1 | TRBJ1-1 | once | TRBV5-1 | TGCGCCAGCAGCGGGACAGGGTTAGCTTTCTTT | CASSGTGLAFF
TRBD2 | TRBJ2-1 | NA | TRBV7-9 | TGTGCCAGCAGCCGCTCTAGCGGGGGGGCAACGCGAAATGAGCAGTTCTTC | CASSRSSGGATRNEQFF
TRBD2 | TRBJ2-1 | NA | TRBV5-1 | TGCGCCAGCAGCTCATTAGCGGGGGAGGGAAATGAGCAGTTCTTC | CASSSLAGEGNEQFF
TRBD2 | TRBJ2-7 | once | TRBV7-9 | TGTGCCAGTTCAAGGGAGGGATACGAGCAGTACTTC | CASSREGYEQYF
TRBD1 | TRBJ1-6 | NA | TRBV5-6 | TGTGCCAGCACCTTTCAGGGGGCTGCGAATTCACCCCTCCACTTT | CASTFQGAANSPLHF
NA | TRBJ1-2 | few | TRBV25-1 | TGTGCCAGCAGTGGTACAGGCGGCTACACCTTC | CASSGTGGYTF
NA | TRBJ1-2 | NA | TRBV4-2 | TGTGCCAGCAGCCAAGACGGTCCGGCAGGGAAGGGTTATGGCTACACCTTC | CASSQDGPAGKGYGYTF
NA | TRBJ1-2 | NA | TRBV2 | TGTGCCAGCAGTGATCCGGGGTCAGGTGGTGGCTACACCTTC | CASSDPGSGGGYTF